Below, 28 T cell receptor beta chains from the same sample are listed, as sequenced in a study of shared clonotypes between healthy human individuals. The assay was immunoSEQ multiplex PCR, and TCRdb's table has in-frame clones only and misses some. The table includes roughly 320,000 clones, around 87% detected once. The sample was memory CD8+ T cells sorted from blood. Subset indicated: CD45RO+ cells pooled with CCR7-negative TemRA cells. These TCRs come from a man between 18 and 29 years old in good health.

This chain links TRBV7-9 with TRBJ1-1; D is uncertain. The V and J ends lost 10 bases and 1 base respectively, with 7 bases between them. Germline values: CDR1 SEHNR, CDR2 FQNEAQ (reference sequence). This CDR3 has 11 residues. In DNA, the CDR3 is TGTGCCATTGAGGGGAACACTGAAGCTTTCTTT. It is translated as CAIEGNTEAFF.

The chain is built from TRBV4-3 and TRBJ2-6; no clear D gene. V lost 1 base and J lost 2, with 15 bases in between. Germline V gene sequence: CDR1 LGHNA, CDR2 YSLEER. This CDR3 region has 18 residues. CDR3 in amino acids: CASSQGVGWVTGANVLTF. The CDR3 nucleotides read TGCGCCAGCAGCCAAGGTGTAGGTTGGGTTACTGGGGCCAACGTCCTGACTTTC.

The rearrangement links TRBV9 to TRBJ2-7; TRBD2 agrees at 11 bases. Germline loops: CDR1 SGDLS, CDR2 YYNGEE. Losses at the gene ends were 4 bases for V and 4 bases for J; bases not matched to a gene: 16. This CDR3 has 18 amino acids. The CDR3 is CASSIGSSSGRLPYEQYF. The CDR3 DNA follows: TGTGCCAGCAGCATAGGATCATCTAGCGGGAGGCTCCCTTACGAGCAGTACTTC. Full variable domain (missing parts from reference TRBV9 and TRBJ2-7): DSGVTQTPKHLITATGQRVTLRCSPRSGDLSVYWYQQSLDQGLQFLIQYYNGEERAKGNILERFSAQQFPDLHSELNLSSLELGDSALYFCASSIGSSSGRLPYEQYFGPGTRLTVT.

The chain's CDR3 is CASSHGAVPYNEQFF. The CDR3 bases are TGTGCCAGCAGCCACGGGGCGGTTCCCTACAATGAGCAGTTCTTC. This chain links TRBV7-3 with TRBJ2-1, with D perhaps matching TRBD1 or TRBD2 (5 bases each). Germline V gene lookup returns CDR1 SGHTA and CDR2 FQGTGA. The V gene lost 5 bases and the J gene lost 2 bases, with 13 bases spanning the gap. CDR3 length: 15 residues.

The rearrangement joins TRBV7-9 to TRBJ2-5, with D perhaps TRBD1 or TRBD2 (5 bases each). From germline, CDR1 is SEHNR and CDR2 FQNEAQ (reference sequence). This CDR3 has 12 residues. V was trimmed by 8 bases and J by 4 bases, leaving 11 bases between them. CDR3 sequence (DNA): TGTGCCAGCGAGGGGCAAGGAGAGACCCAGTACTTC. Protein product: CASEGQGETQYF.

The count of this clone is one. The rearrangement uses TRBV30 and TRBJ1-2; tentative D call: TRBD1 (5 bases). Germline V lookup: CDR1 GTSNPN, CDR2 SVGIG (reference sequence). The CDR3 covers 13 residues. The V end lost 3 bases, the J end lost 8 bases, and 16 bases lay between the germline ends. CDR3 sequence reads: CAWRSAGGGGYTF. The CDR3 DNA follows: TGTGCCTGGAGGTCGGCGGGGGGTGGCGGCTACACCTTC.

The chain joins TRBV27 to TRBJ2-1; TRBD2 agrees at 10 bases. In germline, CDR1 is MNHEY, CDR2 SMNVEV (reference sequence). Trimming cost V 4 bases and J 9 bases; bases outside gene matches: 9. The CDR3 covers 15 residues. CDR3 protein: CASSSTPSGSGEQFF. CDR3 nucleotides: TGTGCCAGCAGTTCAACCCCTAGCGGGAGTGGTGAGCAGTTCTTC.

The chain carries TRBV4-1 and TRBJ1-4; D might be TRBD1 (6 bases). The CDR3 extends over 14 amino acids. The germline V gene has CDR1 MGHRA and CDR2 YSYEKL. Trimming took off 4 bases at V and 3 bases at J, with 9 bases between the two ends. CDR3 protein: CASSPRGANEKLFF. The CDR3 bases are TGCGCCAGCAGCCCCAGGGGCGCTAATGAAAAACTGTTTTTT.

The V and J genes are TRBV13 and TRBJ2-7; D might be TRBD2 (6 bases). Germline CDR1 and CDR2: PRHDT and FYEKMQ (reference sequence). CDR3 length equals 12 residues. V shed 4 bases and J shed 7 bases, with 11 bases lying between them. The CDR3 region has the DNA TGTGCCAGCAGCTACTCAGGGAGGGAGCAGTACTTC. Residues: CASSYSGREQYF.

The chain uses TRBV6-5 and TRBJ2-7; D gene uncertain. Germline V CDR1 and CDR2: MNHEY, SVGAGI. Between the trimmed V and J ends, which lost 0 bases and 3 bases, there was a span of 3 bases. CDR3 length equals 12 residues. The CDR3 spells CASSYSRYEQYF. The CDR3 DNA reads as TGTGCCAGCAGTTACTCGCGCTACGAGCAGTACTTC.

The chain uses TRBV19 and TRBJ2-7; either TRBD1 or TRBD2 may supply D (5 bases each). Trimming removed 3 bases at V and 2 bases at J, with 20 bases between. This CDR3 region has 17 residues. Looked up from germline, CDR1 is LNHDA and CDR2 is SQIVND (reference sequence). Here the CDR3 reads CASSIIGSGGSTYEQYF. CDR3 sequence (DNA): TGTGCCAGTAGTATTATCGGATCTGGGGGTAGTACCTACGAGCAGTACTTC.

The chain links TRBV27 to TRBJ1-1; D is unclear. Trimming cost V 6 bases and J 11 bases, with 13 bases left between them. The CDR3 consists of 11 residues. Germline loops: CDR1 MNHEY, CDR2 SMNVEV (reference sequence). The DNA for the CDR3 is TGTGCCAGCAGCTCGGACCACCGCGCTTTCTTT. The encoded protein is CASSSDHRAFF.

The chain is built from TRBV5-6 and TRBJ1-1; D call uncertain. CDR1 is SGHDT, CDR2 YYEEEE, per germline. The CDR3 consists of 16 residues. Trimming removed 3 bases at V and 2 bases at J, with 17 bases between. In DNA, the CDR3 is TGTGCCAGCAGCTCGCCTGACTGGGCCTATAACACTGAAGCTTTCTTT. It is translated as CASSSPDWAYNTEAFF.

CDR3 sequence (DNA): TGTGCCAGCAGTCGGGAGGGACAGGGTTCTTCCTACGAGCAGTACTTC. Protein product: CASSREGQGSSYEQYF. The chain has TRBV27 and TRBJ2-7; D is perhaps TRBD1 (9 bases). Germline values: CDR1 MNHEY, CDR2 SMNVEV (reference sequence). Trimming took 5 bases from V and 1 from J, leaving 18 bases between them. CDR3 size: 16 residues.

The chain has TRBV29-1 and TRBJ1-2; 8 bases map to TRBD1. The CDR3 has 12 residues. Germline V gene lookup returns CDR1 SQVTM and CDR2 ANQGSEA. The V segment lost 3 bases and the J segment 4 bases; nucleotides outside the gene matches: 1. Here the CDR3 reads CSVDQGAYGYTF. The DNA for the CDR3 is TGCAGCGTTGATCAGGGGGCCTATGGCTACACCTTC.

This clone was recorded only once. The sample has other DNA sequences that encode this CDR3 too. V is TRBV4-1 and J is TRBJ2-7, with D perhaps matching TRBD2 (5 bases). This CDR3 contains 14 residues. From germline, CDR1 is MGHRA and CDR2 YSYEKL. V gave up 4 bases and J gave up 2 bases, with 12 bases separating them. CDR3 in DNA: TGCGCCAGCAGCCCCACGGGAAGCACCTACGAGCAGTACTTC. Translating gives CASSPTGSTYEQYF.

The gene calls are TRBV7-6 and TRBJ2-7; D could derive from TRBD1 or TRBD2 (5 bases each). V was shortened by 0 bases and J by 2 bases, with 11 bases between the two germline ends. Per the germline V gene, CDR1 is SGHVS and CDR2 is FNYEAQ. This CDR3 is 15 amino acids long. The CDR3 DNA reads as TGTGCCAGCAGCTTAGCGGGGACGGGTCCCTACGAGCAGTACTTC. Translation gives CASSLAGTGPYEQYF.

The rearrangement links TRBV5-6 to TRBJ1-2; possibly TRBD1 for D (5 bases). CDR3 length: 15 amino acids. The germline V and J ends were trimmed by 4 bases and 6 bases, with 19 bases remaining between them. CDR1 SGHDT and CDR2 YYEEEE come from the germline V gene. The CDR3 protein is CASSLYGTWVDGYTF. CDR3 in DNA: TGTGCCAGCAGCCTATACGGGACCTGGGTTGATGGCTACACCTTC.

The J gene is TRBJ1-5, the V gene TRBV10-3, with D possibly TRBD1 on 6 matching bases. CDR1 and CDR2 (germline): ENHRY, SYGVKD. The CDR3 loop spans 14 amino acids. V lost 4 bases to trimming and J lost 3 bases, with 10 bases between them. The CDR3 loop reads CAISAPGVNQPQHF. CDR3 DNA sequence: TGTGCCATCAGTGCCCCAGGGGTCAATCAGCCCCAGCATTTT.

The rearrangement uses TRBV6-6 and TRBJ2-7; 10 bases agree with TRBD1. The CDR3 is 13 residues long. Germline loops: CDR1 MNHNY, CDR2 SVGAGI (reference sequence). V was pared by 10 bases and J by 5 bases, with 8 bases of the junction left unmatched. The CDR3 bases are TGTGCCACTGCTGGGACAGGGGTCCACGAGCAGTACTTC. Protein sequence: CATAGTGVHEQYF.

This chain joins TRBV21-1 and TRBJ2-1; no check of the table's D call, TRBD2, against the DNA was made. TRBV21-1 is a listed pseudogene. There are 12 residues in the CDR3. In DNA form, the CDR3 reads TGTGCCAGCATCAATCTAGACAATGAGCAGTTCTTC. Translation: CASINLDNEQFF.

This chain joins TRBV9 and TRBJ2-3, with D uncertain. Germline CDR1 SGDLS, CDR2 YYNGEE. CDR3 length equals 15 residues. Trimming shortened V by 2 bases and J by 4 bases, and 14 bases separated the two germline ends. The chain's CDR3 is CASSVMSGQADTQYF. In nucleotides, the CDR3 is TGTGCCAGCAGCGTTATGTCCGGGCAGGCAGATACGCAGTATTTT.

The CDR3 region has the DNA TGTGCCAGCAGTCTAAGCGGGGGGGCCTCCAATGAGCAGTTCTTC. It yields the protein CASSLSGGASNEQFF. The gene calls are TRBV6-5 and TRBJ2-1; 10 positions agree with TRBD2. CDR3 size: 15 residues. V was clipped by 5 bases and J by 6 bases; unmatched bases: 7. The germline V gene encodes CDR1 MNHEY and CDR2 SVGAGI.

The CDR3 region is CASSLWTSADTQYF. The CDR3 region has the DNA TGTGCCAGCAGTTTATGGACTAGCGCCGATACGCAGTATTTT. The chain recombines TRBV27 with TRBJ2-3, with 9 positions matching TRBD2. Germline lookup yields CDR1 MNHEY and CDR2 SMNVEV (reference sequence). CDR3 size: 14 residues. Trimming at V came to 1 base and at J to 6 bases, leaving 2 bases not matched to a gene.

The V and J genes are TRBV7-4 and TRBJ1-1; D call uncertain. Trimming cost V 5 bases and J 2 bases, with 24 bases left between them. The CDR3 runs to 18 residues. From germline, CDR1 is SGHVT and CDR2 SQSDAQ. The CDR3 reads CASSHPGPPDLRNTEAFF. As DNA, the CDR3 is TGTGCCAGCAGCCACCCCGGGCCACCCGACCTTCGAAACACTGAAGCTTTCTTT.

This chain joins TRBV7-9 and TRBJ2-5, with D possibly being TRBD2 (6 bases). Germline lookup yields CDR1 SEHNR and CDR2 FQNEAQ (reference sequence). The CDR3 covers 15 residues. The germline V and J ends were trimmed by 0 bases and 5 bases, with 13 bases remaining between them. The CDR3 nucleotides read TGTGCCAGCAGCTTAGCGGAGCGGGTCGGGGAGACCCAGTACTTC. Its protein is CASSLAERVGETQYF.

The V and J genes are TRBV5-1 and TRBJ2-7; D possibly corresponds to TRBD1 (6 bases). From germline, CDR1 is SGHRS and CDR2 YFSETQ. CDR3 length equals 14 residues. Trimming took 2 bases from V and 3 from J, leaving 12 bases between them. CDR3 loop: CASSFGQPIYEQYF. The CDR3 nucleotides read TGCGCCAGCAGCTTTGGACAGCCCATCTACGAGCAGTACTTC. Using reference TRBV5-1 and TRBJ2-7 for the parts outside the CDR3, the full variable domain is KAGVTQTPRYLIKTRGQQVTLSCSPISGHRSVSWYQQTPGQGLQFLFEYFSETQRNKGNFPGRFSGRQFSNSRSEMNVSTLELGDSALYLCASSFGQPIYEQYFGPGTRLTVT.

The chain uses TRBV27 and TRBJ2-3; perhaps TRBD1 as D (6 bases). V lost 2 bases and J lost 1, with 7 bases in between. Germline lookup yields CDR1 MNHEY and CDR2 SMNVEV (reference sequence). CDR3 size: 14 residues. The CDR3, as DNA: TGTGCCAGCAGTTTAGAGGGGGGCACAGATACGCAGTATTTT. As protein: CASSLEGGTDTQYF.